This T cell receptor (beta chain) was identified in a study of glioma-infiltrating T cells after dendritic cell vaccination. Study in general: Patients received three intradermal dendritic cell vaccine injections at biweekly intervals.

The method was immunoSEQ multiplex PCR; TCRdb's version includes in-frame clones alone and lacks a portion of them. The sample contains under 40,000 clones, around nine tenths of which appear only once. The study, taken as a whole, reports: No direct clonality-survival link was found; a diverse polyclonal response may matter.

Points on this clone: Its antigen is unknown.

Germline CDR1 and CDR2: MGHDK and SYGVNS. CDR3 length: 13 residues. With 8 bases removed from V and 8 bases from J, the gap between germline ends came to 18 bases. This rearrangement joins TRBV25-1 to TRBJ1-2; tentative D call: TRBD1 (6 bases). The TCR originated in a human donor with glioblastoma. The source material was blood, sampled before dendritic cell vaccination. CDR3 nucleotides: TGTGCCAGCCAGGGTGGGGGGGCGAGCGGCTACACCTTC. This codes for CASQGGGASGYTF.